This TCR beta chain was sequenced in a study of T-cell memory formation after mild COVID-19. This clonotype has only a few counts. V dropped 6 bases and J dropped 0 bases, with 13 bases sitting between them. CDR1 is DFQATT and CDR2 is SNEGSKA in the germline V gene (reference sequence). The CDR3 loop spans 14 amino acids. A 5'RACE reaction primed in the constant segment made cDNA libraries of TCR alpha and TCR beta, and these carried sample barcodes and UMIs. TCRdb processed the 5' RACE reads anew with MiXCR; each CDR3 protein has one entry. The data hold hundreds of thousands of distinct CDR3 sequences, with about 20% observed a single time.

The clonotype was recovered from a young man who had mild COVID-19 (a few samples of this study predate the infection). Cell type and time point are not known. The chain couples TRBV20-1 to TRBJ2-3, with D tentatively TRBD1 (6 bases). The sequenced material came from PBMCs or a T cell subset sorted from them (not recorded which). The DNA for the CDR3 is TGCAGTGCCAAGGGGGAGAGTAGCACAGATACGCAGTATTTT. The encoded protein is CSAKGESSTDTQYF.